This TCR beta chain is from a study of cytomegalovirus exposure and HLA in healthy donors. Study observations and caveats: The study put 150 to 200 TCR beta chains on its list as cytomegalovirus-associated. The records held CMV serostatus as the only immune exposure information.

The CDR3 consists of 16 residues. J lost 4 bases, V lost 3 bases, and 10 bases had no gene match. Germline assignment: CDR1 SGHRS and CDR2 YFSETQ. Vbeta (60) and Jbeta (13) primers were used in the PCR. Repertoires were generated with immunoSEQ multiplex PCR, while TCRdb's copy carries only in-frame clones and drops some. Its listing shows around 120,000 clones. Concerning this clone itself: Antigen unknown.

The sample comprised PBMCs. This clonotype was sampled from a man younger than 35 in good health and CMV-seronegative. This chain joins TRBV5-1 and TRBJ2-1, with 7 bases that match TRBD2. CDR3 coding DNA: TGCGCCAGCAGCTCGGGCCTGGGGGGGAGTTACAATGAGCAGTTCTTC. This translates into CASSSGLGGSYNEQFF.